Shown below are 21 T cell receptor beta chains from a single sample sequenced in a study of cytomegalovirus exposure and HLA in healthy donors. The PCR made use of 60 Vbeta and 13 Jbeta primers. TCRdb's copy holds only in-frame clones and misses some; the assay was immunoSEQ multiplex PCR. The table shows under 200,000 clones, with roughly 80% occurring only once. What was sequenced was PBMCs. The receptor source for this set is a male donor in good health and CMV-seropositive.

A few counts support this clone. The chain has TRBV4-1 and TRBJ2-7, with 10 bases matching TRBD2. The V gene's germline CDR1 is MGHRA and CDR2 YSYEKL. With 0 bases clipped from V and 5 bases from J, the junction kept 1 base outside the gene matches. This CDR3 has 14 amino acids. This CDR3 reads CASSQEGLANEQYF. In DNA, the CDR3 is TGCGCCAGCAGCCAAGAGGGACTAGCGAACGAGCAGTACTTC.

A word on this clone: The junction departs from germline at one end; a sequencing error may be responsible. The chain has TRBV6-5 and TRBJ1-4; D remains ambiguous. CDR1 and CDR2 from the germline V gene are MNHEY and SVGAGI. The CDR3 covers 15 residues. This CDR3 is CACSPPPLANEKLFF. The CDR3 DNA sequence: TGTGCCTGCAGTCCTCCTCCTCTAGCTAATGAAAAACTGTTTTTT.

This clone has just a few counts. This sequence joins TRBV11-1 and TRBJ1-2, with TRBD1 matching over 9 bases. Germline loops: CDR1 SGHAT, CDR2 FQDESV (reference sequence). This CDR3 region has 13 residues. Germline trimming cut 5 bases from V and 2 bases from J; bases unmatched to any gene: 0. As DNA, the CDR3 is TGTGCCAGCAGCGGACAGGGGAACTATGGCTACACCTTC. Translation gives CASSGQGNYGYTF. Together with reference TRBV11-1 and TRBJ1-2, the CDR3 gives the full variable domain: EAEVAQSPRYKITEKSQAVAFWCDPISGHATLYWYRQILGQGPELLVQFQDESVVDDSQLPKDRFSAERLKGVDSTLKIQPAELGDSAMYLCASSGQGNYGYTFGSGTRLTVV.

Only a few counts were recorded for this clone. Here the CDR3 reads CASSLAGGPVREQYF. The CDR3, as DNA: TGTGCCAGCAGCTTAGCGGGAGGGCCGGTAAGGGAGCAGTACTTC. The chain carries TRBV13 and TRBJ2-5; 8 bases agree with TRBD2. V lost 1 base to trimming and J lost 11 bases; unmatched junction nucleotides: 12. This CDR3 contains 15 residues. CDR1 and CDR2 (germline): PRHDT, FYEKMQ (reference sequence).

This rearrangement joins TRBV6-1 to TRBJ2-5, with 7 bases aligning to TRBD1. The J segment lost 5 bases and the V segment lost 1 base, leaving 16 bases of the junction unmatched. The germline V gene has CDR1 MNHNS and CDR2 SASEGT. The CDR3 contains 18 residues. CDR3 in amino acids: CASSEVFRRDSAGETQYF. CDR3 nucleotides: TGTGCCAGCAGTGAAGTGTTTCGCCGGGACAGCGCAGGGGAGACCCAGTACTTC.

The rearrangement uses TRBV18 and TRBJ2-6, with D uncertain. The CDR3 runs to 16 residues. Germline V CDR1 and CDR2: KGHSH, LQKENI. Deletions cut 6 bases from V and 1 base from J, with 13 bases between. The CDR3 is CASSPPYGSGANVLTF. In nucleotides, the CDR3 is TGTGCCAGCTCCCCTCCCTACGGTTCTGGGGCCAACGTCCTGACTTTC.

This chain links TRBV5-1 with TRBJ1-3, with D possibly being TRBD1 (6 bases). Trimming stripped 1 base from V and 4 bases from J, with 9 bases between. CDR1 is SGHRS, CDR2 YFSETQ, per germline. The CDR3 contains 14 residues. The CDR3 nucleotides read TGCGCCAGCAGCTTGACAGGGTACGGAAACACCATATATTTT. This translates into CASSLTGYGNTIYF.

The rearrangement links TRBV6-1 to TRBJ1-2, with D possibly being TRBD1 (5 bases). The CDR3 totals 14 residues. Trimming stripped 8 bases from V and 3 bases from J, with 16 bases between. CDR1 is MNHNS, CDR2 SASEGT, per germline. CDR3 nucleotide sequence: TGTGCCAGCCAAGAAGGAGGGGCGGACTATGGCTACACCTTC. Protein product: CASQEGGADYGYTF.

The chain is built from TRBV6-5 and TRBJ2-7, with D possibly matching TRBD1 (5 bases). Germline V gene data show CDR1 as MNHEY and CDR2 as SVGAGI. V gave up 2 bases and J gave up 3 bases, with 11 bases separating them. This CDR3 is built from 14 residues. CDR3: CASSYDRIFYEQYF. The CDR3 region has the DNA TGTGCCAGCAGTTACGACAGAATCTTCTACGAGCAGTACTTC.

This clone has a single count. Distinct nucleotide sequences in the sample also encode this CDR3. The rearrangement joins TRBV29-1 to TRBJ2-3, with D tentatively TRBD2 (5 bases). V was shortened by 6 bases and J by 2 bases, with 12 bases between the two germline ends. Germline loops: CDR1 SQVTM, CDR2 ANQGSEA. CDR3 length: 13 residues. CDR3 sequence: CSVGGGFTDTQYF. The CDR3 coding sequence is TGCAGCGTCGGTGGCGGGTTCACAGATACGCAGTATTTT.

CDR3: CATSRVEGSQETQYF. The CDR3 DNA is TGTGCCACCAGCAGAGTGGAGGGATCCCAAGAGACCCAGTACTTC. V gene TRBV15 combines with J gene TRBJ2-5; TRBD2 might be the D (6 bases). Germline V lookup: CDR1 LNHNV, CDR2 YYDKDF (reference sequence). CDR3 length: 15 residues. V was cut by 1 base and J by 1 base, with 10 bases left in between.

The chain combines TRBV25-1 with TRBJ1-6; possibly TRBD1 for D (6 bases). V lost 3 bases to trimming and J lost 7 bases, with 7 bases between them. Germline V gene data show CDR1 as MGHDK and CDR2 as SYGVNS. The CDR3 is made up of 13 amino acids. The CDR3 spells CASSDRGNSPLHF. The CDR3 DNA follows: TGTGCCAGCAGTGATAGGGGGAATTCACCCCTCCACTTT. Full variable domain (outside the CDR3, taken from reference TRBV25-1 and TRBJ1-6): EADIYQTPRYLVIGTGKKITLECSQTMGHDKMYWYQQDPGMELHLIHYSYGVNSTEKGDLSSESTVSRIRTEHFPLTLESARPSHTSQYLCASSDRGNSPLHFGNGTRLTVT.

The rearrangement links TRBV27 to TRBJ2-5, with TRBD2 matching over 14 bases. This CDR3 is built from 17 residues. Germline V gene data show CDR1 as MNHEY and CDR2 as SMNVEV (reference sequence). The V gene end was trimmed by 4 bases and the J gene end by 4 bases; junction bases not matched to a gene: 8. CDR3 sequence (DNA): TGTGCCAGCAGTTCTGGGACTAGCGGGAGTTTAAGAGAGACCCAGTACTTC. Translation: CASSSGTSGSLRETQYF.

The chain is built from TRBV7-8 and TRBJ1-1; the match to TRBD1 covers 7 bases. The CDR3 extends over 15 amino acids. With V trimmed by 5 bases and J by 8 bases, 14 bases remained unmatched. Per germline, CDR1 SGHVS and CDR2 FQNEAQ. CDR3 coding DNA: TGTGCCAGCAGCGCCTCCGGGACAGCGCAATCCGAAGCTTTCTTT. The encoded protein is CASSASGTAQSEAFF.

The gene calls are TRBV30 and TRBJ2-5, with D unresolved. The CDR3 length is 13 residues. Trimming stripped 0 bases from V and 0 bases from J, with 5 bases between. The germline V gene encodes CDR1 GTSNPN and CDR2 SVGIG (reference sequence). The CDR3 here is CAWSVQHQETQYF. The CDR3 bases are TGTGCCTGGAGTGTACAACACCAAGAGACCCAGTACTTC.

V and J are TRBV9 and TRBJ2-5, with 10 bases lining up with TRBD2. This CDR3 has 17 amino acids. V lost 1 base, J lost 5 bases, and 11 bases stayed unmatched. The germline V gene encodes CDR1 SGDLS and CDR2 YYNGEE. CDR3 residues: CASSVKTSGIGQETQYF. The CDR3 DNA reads TGTGCCAGCAGCGTAAAAACTAGCGGGATAGGTCAGGAGACCCAGTACTTC.

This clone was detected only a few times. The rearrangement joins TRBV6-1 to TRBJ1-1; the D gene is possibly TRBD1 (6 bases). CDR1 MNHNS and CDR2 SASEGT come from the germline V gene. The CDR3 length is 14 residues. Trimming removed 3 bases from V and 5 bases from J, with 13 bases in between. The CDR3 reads CASSDAGAKTEAFF. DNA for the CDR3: TGTGCCAGCAGTGACGCAGGGGCGAAGACTGAAGCTTTCTTT.

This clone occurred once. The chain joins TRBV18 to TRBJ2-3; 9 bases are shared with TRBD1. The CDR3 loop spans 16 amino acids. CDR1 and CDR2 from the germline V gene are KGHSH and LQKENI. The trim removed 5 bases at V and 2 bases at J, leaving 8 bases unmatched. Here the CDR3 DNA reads TGTGCCAGCTCAGTAACCGGGACAGGGACCACAGATACGCAGTATTTT. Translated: CASSVTGTGTTDTQYF. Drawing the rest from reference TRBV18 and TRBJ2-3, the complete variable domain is NAGVMQNPRHLVRRRGQEARLRCSPMKGHSHVYWYRQLPEEGLKFMVYLQKENIIDESGMPKERFSAEFPKEGPSILRIQQVVRGDSAAYFCASSVTGTGTTDTQYFGPGTRLTVL.

CDR3 DNA sequence: TGCGCCAGCAGCTTGAGGCTAGCGGGGGGGGAGGAGCAGTTCTTC. Amino acid sequence: CASSLRLAGGEEQFF. The chain couples TRBV5-1 to TRBJ2-1, with 12 bases matching TRBD2. CDR1 is SGHRS and CDR2 is YFSETQ in the germline V gene. This CDR3 region has 15 residues. With 1 base clipped from V and 10 bases from J, the junction kept 6 bases outside the gene matches.

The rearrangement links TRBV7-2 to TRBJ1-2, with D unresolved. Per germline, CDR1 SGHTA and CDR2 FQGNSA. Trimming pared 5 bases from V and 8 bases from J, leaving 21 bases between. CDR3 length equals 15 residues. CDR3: CASSLYLFGGRGYTF. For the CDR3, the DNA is TGTGCCAGCAGCCTTTACTTATTCGGAGGGAGAGGCTACACCTTC.

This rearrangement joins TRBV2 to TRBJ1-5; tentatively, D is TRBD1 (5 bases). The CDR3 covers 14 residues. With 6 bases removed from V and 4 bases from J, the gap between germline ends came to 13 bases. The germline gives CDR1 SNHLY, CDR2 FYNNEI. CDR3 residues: CASSGPQGNQPQHF. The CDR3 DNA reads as TGTGCCAGCAGCGGGCCCCAGGGTAATCAGCCCCAGCATTTT.